Below, 22 T cell receptor beta chains from the same sample are listed, as sequenced in a study of blood T cell repertoires in COVID-19. The method was immunoSEQ multiplex PCR; TCRdb's version includes in-frame clones alone and lacks a portion of them. This table holds approximately 500,000 clones, roughly nine tenths found once. Sequencing was carried out using peripheral blood. The origin of the receptors is a woman between 45 and 65 years old with COVID-19, enrolled during active disease.

This rearrangement joins TRBV5-3 to TRBJ1-2; D gene uncertain. TRBV5-3 belongs to the ORF category, with a function that is uncertain. The CDR3 sequence is 10 residues long. V lost 10 bases and J 4 bases, leaving 8 bases between the germline ends. The CDR3 loop reads CARRGYGYTF. Here the CDR3 DNA reads TGTGCCCGGCGGGGCTATGGCTACACCTTC.

The CDR3 loop is CARSFETGALNTEAFF. The CDR3 nucleotides are TGTGCCAGAAGCTTTGAGACAGGGGCCCTGAACACTGAAGCTTTCTTT. V usage is TRBV5-3 and J usage is TRBJ1-1; TRBD1 matches at 8 bases. TRBV5-3 is sorted into the ORF group, with uncertain function. The junction had 6 bases not matched to a gene; V was cut back by 2 bases and J by 0 bases. The CDR3 is 16 amino acids.

V is TRBV2 and J is TRBJ1-2, with D uncertain. V shed 3 bases and J shed 4 bases, with 12 bases lying between them. Per germline, CDR1 SNHLY and CDR2 FYNNEI. The CDR3 is 14 amino acids. CDR3 in amino acids: CASSERGTGYGYTF. The CDR3, as DNA: TGTGCCAGCAGTGAGAGAGGAACCGGCTATGGCTACACCTTC.

The chain has TRBV27 and TRBJ2-1; 8 nucleotides align to TRBD2. In germline, CDR1 is MNHEY, CDR2 SMNVEV (reference sequence). V shed 2 bases, J shed 3 bases, and the junction held 3 bases outside the gene matches. The CDR3 is 15 amino acids. CDR3 in DNA: TGTGCCAGCAGTTTAGCAAGCGGGGGCTACAATGAGCAGTTCTTC. Translated: CASSLASGGYNEQFF.

V is TRBV6-5 and J is TRBJ1-2; unclear D gene. Germline V gives CDR1 MNHEY, CDR2 SVGAGI. The ends were cut back, 4 bases at V and 5 bases at J, with 8 bases in the middle. This CDR3 is built from 12 residues. The CDR3 DNA reads as TGTGCCAGCAGTTTGGAGGGTTATGGCTACACCTTC. Translating it yields CASSLEGYGYTF.

The chain employs TRBV18 and TRBJ1-2; a weak D match, TRBD1 (6 bases). Germline CDR1 reads KGHSH; CDR2 reads LQKENI. The CDR3 sequence is 13 residues long. The V and J ends lost 1 base and 6 bases respectively, with 9 bases between them. The CDR3 DNA is TGTGCCAGCTCACCACTTTCAGGGGATGGCTACACCTTC. It encodes CASSPLSGDGYTF.

The gene calls are TRBV7-8 and TRBJ1-1; D perhaps matches TRBD1 (5 bases). V dropped 4 bases and J dropped 3 bases, with 15 bases sitting between them. CDR1 and CDR2 (germline): SGHVS, FQNEAQ. This CDR3 is built from 15 residues. CDR3 amino acids: CASSSPGPGDTEAFF. CDR3 DNA sequence: TGTGCCAGCAGCTCCCCCGGACCGGGGGACACTGAAGCTTTCTTT.

The table lists this clone with a count of one. The chain combines TRBV6-5 with TRBJ1-1; a weak D match, TRBD1 (5 bases). The CDR3 loop spans 13 amino acids. Germline assignment: CDR1 MNHEY and CDR2 SVGAGI. V gave up 8 bases and J gave up 1 base, with 11 bases separating them. This CDR3 is CASWGGRNTEAFF. For the CDR3, the DNA is TGTGCCAGCTGGGGGGGACGGAACACTGAAGCTTTCTTT.

The chain is built from TRBV21-1 and TRBJ1-1. TRBV21-1 is deemed a pseudogene. CDR3 length: 16 residues. The CDR3 reads CASSKRIGFRDTEAFF. CDR3 DNA sequence: TGTGCCAGCTCAAAGCGTATTGGCTTTCGTGACACTGAAGCTTTCTTT.

The chain links TRBV10-3 to TRBJ2-2, with a tentative D call TRBD1 (6 bases). Germline V lookup: CDR1 ENHRY, CDR2 SYGVKD. The CDR3 loop spans 12 amino acids. V was pared by 3 bases and J by 7 bases, with 6 bases between. This CDR3 is CAISEGGGELFF. The CDR3 DNA reads as TGTGCCATCAGTGAAGGGGGCGGGGAGCTGTTTTTT.

V and J are TRBV10-3 and TRBJ2-7; D is unclear. CDR1 and CDR2 from the germline V gene are ENHRY and SYGVKD. Deletions cut 5 bases from V and 2 bases from J, with 10 bases between. The CDR3 contains 13 residues. As DNA, the CDR3 is TGTGCCATCAGTACGACAATTACCTACGAGCAGTACTTC. It encodes CAISTTITYEQYF.

The chain couples TRBV5-8 to TRBJ2-1, with TRBD2 identical over 12 bases. The CDR3 totals 15 residues. Germline V gene data show CDR1 as SGHTS and CDR2 as YDEGEE. V trimming: 4 bases; J trimming: 3 bases; junction bases outside the gene matches: 2. The DNA for the CDR3 is TGTGCCAGCAGCCCGGGACTAGCGGGCTACAATGAGCAGTTCTTC. It specifies CASSPGLAGYNEQFF.

This sequence joins TRBV4-2 and TRBJ2-7, with D perhaps TRBD2 (7 bases). The CDR3 spans 16 residues. V was clipped by 2 bases and J by 5 bases, with 19 bases between them. Looked up from germline, CDR1 is LGHNA and CDR2 is YNFKEQ. CDR3 in DNA: TGTGCCAGCAGCCAAACAAGGGGGGGGCCCCTCAACGAGCAGTACTTC. As protein: CASSQTRGGPLNEQYF.

This chain connects TRBV3-1 (or the pseudogene TRBV3-2) to TRBJ2-3; D is unresolved. V shed 2 bases and J shed 1 base, with 13 bases lying between them. The CDR3 loop spans 16 amino acids. CDR1 and CDR2 (germline): LGHDT, YNNKEL (reference sequence). Written as DNA, the CDR3 is TGTGCCAGCAGCCAATTACCAGGCCTTCGCACAGATACGCAGTATTTT. It codes for CASSQLPGLRTDTQYF.

The V gene is TRBV29-1, the J gene TRBJ1-1; 7 positions match TRBD1. CDR3 length: 13 amino acids. CDR1 and CDR2 from the germline V gene are SQVTM and ANQGSEA. V was pared by 7 bases and J by 4 bases, with 9 bases of the junction left unmatched. In DNA form, the CDR3 reads TGCAGCGGGTACAGGGGTGTGAGCACTGAAGCTTTCTTT. Translating it yields CSGYRGVSTEAFF.

The chain has TRBV30 and TRBJ2-7; the match to TRBD2 covers 9 bases. The germline CDR1 and CDR2 sequences are GTSNPN and SVGIG (reference sequence). Unmatched junction bases numbered 3, after V lost 1 base and J lost 2 bases. CDR3 length: 14 residues. The DNA of the CDR3 is TGTGCCTGGAGTGCGGGACTAGCTCCCTACGAGCAGTACTTC. It is translated as CAWSAGLAPYEQYF.

The chain uses TRBV7-2 and TRBJ2-1; maybe TRBD2 (8 bases). The CDR3 totals 16 residues. Trimming removed 8 bases from V and 8 bases from J, with 25 bases in between. Per germline, CDR1 SGHTA and CDR2 FQGNSA. The CDR3 loop is CASAYDRAGGTYEQFF. The CDR3 nucleotides are TGTGCCAGCGCCTATGACAGGGCGGGGGGAACGTATGAGCAGTTCTTC.

This clone was seen a handful of times. The chain combines TRBV7-9 with TRBJ2-7; the D gene is possibly TRBD1 (6 bases). The CDR3 covers 15 residues. Germline V gives CDR1 SEHNR, CDR2 FQNEAQ (reference sequence). V was trimmed by 1 base and J by 6 bases, leaving 16 bases between them. CDR3 DNA sequence: TGTGCCAGCAGCTTAGGCCTAGCTGGGGGCGCCGAGCAGTACTTC. This translates into CASSLGLAGGAEQYF.

This clone was seen a single time. The sample carries other DNA sequences with the same CDR3. The chain joins TRBV2 to TRBJ2-5, with D tentatively TRBD2 (6 bases). The V gene lost 2 bases and the J gene lost 4 bases, with 11 bases spanning the gap. Germline V gene sequence: CDR1 SNHLY, CDR2 FYNNEI. This CDR3 contains 14 residues. The CDR3 here is CASSETRGGETQYF. DNA of the CDR3: TGTGCCAGCAGTGAAACTCGGGGAGGAGAGACCCAGTACTTC.

The chain uses TRBV7-9 and TRBJ1-2; 7 bases are shared with TRBD1. Germline V gene lookup returns CDR1 SEHNR and CDR2 FQNEAQ (reference sequence). This CDR3 is 14 amino acids long. V dropped 4 bases and J dropped 5; count of bases not matched to a gene: 7. CDR3 in DNA: TGTGCCAGCAGCTCCTCGGAGGGGGCTTATGGCTACACCTTC. Its translation: CASSSSEGAYGYTF.

This clone was seen a few times. The rearrangement links TRBV7-9 to TRBJ1-2; D unclear. Germline lookup yields CDR1 SEHNR and CDR2 FQNEAQ (reference sequence). The CDR3 runs to 14 residues. V was shortened by 0 bases and J by 2 bases, with 7 bases between the two germline ends. In DNA, the CDR3 is TGTGCCAGCAGCTTAGCGGGCCGAAACTATGGCTACACCTTC. Amino acid sequence: CASSLAGRNYGYTF.

This clone was found once. The rearrangement uses TRBV6-5 and TRBJ2-3; TRBD2 matches at 9 bases. Germline V CDR1 and CDR2: MNHEY, SVGAGI. The CDR3 length is 16 residues. V trimming: 2 bases; J trimming: 5 bases; junction bases outside the gene matches: 8. In nucleotides, the CDR3 is TGTGCCAGCAGTTACGGCGGGGGGGCCAGGGGAGATACGCAGTATTTT. It codes for CASSYGGGARGDTQYF.